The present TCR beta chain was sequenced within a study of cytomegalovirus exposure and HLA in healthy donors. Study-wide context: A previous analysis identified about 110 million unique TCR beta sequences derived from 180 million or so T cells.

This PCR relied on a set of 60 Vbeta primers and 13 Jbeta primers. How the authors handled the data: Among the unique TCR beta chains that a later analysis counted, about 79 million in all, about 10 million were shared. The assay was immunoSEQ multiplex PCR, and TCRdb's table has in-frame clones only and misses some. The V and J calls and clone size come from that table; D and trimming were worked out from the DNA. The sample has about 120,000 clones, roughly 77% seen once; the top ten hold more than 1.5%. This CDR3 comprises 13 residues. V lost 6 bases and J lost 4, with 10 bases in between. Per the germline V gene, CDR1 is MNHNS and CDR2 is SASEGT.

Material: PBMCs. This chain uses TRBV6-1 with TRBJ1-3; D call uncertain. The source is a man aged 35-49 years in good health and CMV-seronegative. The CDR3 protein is CASSTAQGNTIYF. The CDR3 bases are TGTGCCAGCAGCACAGCCCAAGGAAACACCATATATTTT.